The clone carrying this T cell receptor beta chain was seen a handful of times. This record comes from a study of human T cells and chemical hapten exposure. Study-wide context: Alopecia areata, totalis or universalis was found in mostly female patients.

Time point in this sample: patch test 3, about 24 weeks after DPC sensitization. This sample's treatment: therapeutic diphenylcyclopropenone sensitization with weekly scalp DPC. Trimming left V 0 bases short and J 0 bases short, with 11 bases between. This CDR3 has 16 amino acids. In germline, CDR1 is LGHNA, CDR2 YSLEER. MiXCR, run by TCRdb on the RACE reads, gives a single entry per CDR3 protein. The table includes 100,000 or so distinct CDR3 sequences, about 34% detected once. Sequencing was performed on whole blood, taken in connection with sensitization to the hapten diphenylcyclopropenone (DPC). This clonotype was obtained from a man aged 35 to 55 with alopecia areata. Some clones in this sample may be carry-over from other donors' samples. This sequence joins TRBV4-3 and TRBJ1-1; D may be TRBD1 (5 bases). The CDR3 bases are TGCGCCAGCAGCCAAGATCTAACAGGCATGAACACTGAAGCTTTCTTT. Its protein product is CASSQDLTGMNTEAFF.